The 25 T cell receptor beta chains reported below all come from one sample, sequenced in a study of metastatic and nonmetastatic thyroid tumors. TCRdb re-called the PCR reads through MiXCR. The sample lists 15,000 to 20,000 clones; about 27% were seen once. Patients underwent thyroid surgery, and none had received any treatment before it. Sequencing used tumor tissue. Receptors were obtained from a female donor with papillary thyroid cancer or a benign thyroid nodule (not recorded which). Some clones in this sample may be carry-over from other donors' samples.

About this clone: A much larger clone differs from this one at a single base, so this may be a read error. The chain links TRBV12-3 or TRBV12-4 to TRBJ1-1; D unresolved. The CDR3 length is 12 residues. The CDR3 DNA reads TGTGCCAGCAGTTTCGACGGGTGTGAAGTTTTCTTT. It translates to CASSFDGCEVFF.

The chain is built from TRBV3-1 and TRBJ2-7, with 7 positions matching TRBD1. V was pared by 4 bases and J by 2 bases, with 5 bases of the junction left unmatched. In germline, CDR1 is LGHDT, CDR2 YNNKEL (reference sequence). The CDR3 contains 14 residues. In DNA form, the CDR3 reads TGTGCCAGCAGCCCATGGACAGGCCCCTACGAGCAGTACTTC. Translating it yields CASSPWTGPYEQYF.

This clone showed up many times. The chain uses TRBV7-2 and TRBJ2-5; D may be TRBD1 (5 bases). V lost 5 bases, J lost 4 bases, and 23 bases lay in between. CDR1 is SGHTA, CDR2 FQGNSA, per germline. The CDR3 has 17 residues. CDR3 protein: CASSPKAAGWQGETQYF. CDR3 coding DNA: TGTGCCAGCAGCCCCAAGGCGGCAGGGTGGCAAGGAGAGACCCAGTACTTC.

By share, this clone ranks as medium-sized. This CDR3 reads CASSPIGETQYF. The CDR3 DNA sequence: TGTGCCAGCAGTCCCATTGGGGAGACCCAGTACTTC. This chain connects TRBV6-1 to TRBJ2-5; D is unresolved. V shed 5 bases and J shed 5 bases, with 9 bases lying between them. CDR3 length: 12 residues. Germline loops: CDR1 MNHNS, CDR2 SASEGT.

This clone was found many times. The chain recombines TRBV28 with TRBJ1-1, with D unresolved. This CDR3 has 16 amino acids. The germline V gene has CDR1 MDHEN and CDR2 SYDVKM. Trimming stripped 6 bases from V and 0 bases from J, with 17 bases between. CDR3 nucleotides: TGTGCCAGCAGCAAACCTTCGGACGGTATGAACACTGAAGCTTTCTTT. Its translation is CASSKPSDGMNTEAFF. The whole variable domain, remainder taken from reference TRBV28 and TRBJ1-1, is DVKVTQSSRYLVKRTGEKVFLECVQDMDHENMFWYRQDPGLGLRLIYFSYDVKMKEKGDIPEGYSVSREKKERFSLILESASTNQTSMYLCASSKPSDGMNTEAFFGQGTRLTVV.

The rearrangement uses TRBV28 and TRBJ2-1; the match to TRBD2 covers 10 bases. The V segment lost 6 bases and the J segment 3 bases; nucleotides outside the gene matches: 14. This CDR3 has 18 residues. Looked up from germline, CDR1 is MDHEN and CDR2 is SYDVKM. CDR3 bases: TGTGCCAGCAGCCCCCACTCGTGGACTAGCGGCAGCTACAATGAGCAGTTCTTC. Protein product: CASSPHSWTSGSYNEQFF.

Judged by abundance, this clone is medium-sized. The gene calls are TRBV28 and TRBJ1-1, with D uncertain. The CDR3 contains 11 residues. Germline assignment: CDR1 MDHEN and CDR2 SYDVKM. The V gene lost 10 bases and the J gene lost 3 bases, with 9 bases spanning the gap. The CDR3, as DNA: TGTGCCACTTACAGCGACACTGAAGCTTTCTTT. Its translation: CATYSDTEAFF.

V gene TRBV6-2 or TRBV6-3 combines with J gene TRBJ1-5; D is possibly TRBD1 (5 bases). This CDR3 has 13 amino acids. The V end was cut by 6 bases, the J end by 0 bases, with 6 bases between. Germline V lookup: CDR1 MNHEY, CDR2 SVGEGT. CDR3 protein: CASRQDSNQPQHF. DNA for the CDR3: TGTGCCAGCAGACAGGATAGCAATCAGCCCCAGCATTTT.

V is TRBV19 and J is TRBJ1-6, with D perhaps matching TRBD1 (5 bases). CDR1 LNHDA and CDR2 SQIVND come from the germline V gene (reference sequence). The germline V and J ends were trimmed by 5 bases and 9 bases, with 17 bases remaining between them. CDR3 length equals 15 residues. The CDR3 here is CASSLGTGSRSPLHF. The CDR3 DNA reads TGTGCCAGTAGTTTAGGGACTGGATCCCGTTCACCCCTCCACTTT.

A few counts support this clone. Its ends do not fully match the called genes, so a read error is possible. V and J are TRBV19 and TRBJ2-2; D may be TRBD2 (5 bases). The CDR3 has 13 residues. Germline CDR1 is LNHDA and CDR2 is SQIVND (reference sequence). CDR3 bases: TGTGCCAGTAATGTTGTGGGAGTCGGGGATCTGTTTTTT. It is translated as CASNVVGVGDLFF.

V is TRBV4-1 and J is TRBJ2-2; TRBD1 or TRBD2 may be the D gene (5 bases each). The CDR3 is 17 amino acids. Trimming cost V 4 bases and J 10 bases, with 25 bases left between them. Germline V gene sequence: CDR1 MGHRA, CDR2 YSYEKL. CDR3 nucleotide sequence: TGCGCCAGCAGCCCCCCCCGGGGCCCACCGTTACGGAAGGAGCTGTTTTTT. Encoded protein: CASSPPRGPPLRKELFF.

The gene calls are TRBV30 and TRBJ2-7; a weak D match, TRBD1 (6 bases). Germline CDR1 and CDR2: GTSNPN and SVGIG (reference sequence). V shed 3 bases and J shed 4 bases, with 13 bases lying between them. The CDR3 is made up of 13 amino acids. The CDR3: CAWRRGRGYEQYF. In DNA form, the CDR3 reads TGTGCCTGGAGGAGGGGCAGGGGTTACGAGCAGTACTTC. Full variable domain (rest looked up from reference TRBV30 and TRBJ2-7): SQTIHQWPATLVQPVGSPLSLECTVEGTSNPNLYWYRQAAGRGLQLLFYSVGIGQISSEVPQNLSASRPQDRQFILSSKKLLLSDSGFYLCAWRRGRGYEQYFGPGTRLTVT.

This clone was recorded many times. The chain has TRBV30 and TRBJ1-3; a possible D gene is TRBD1 (6 bases). This CDR3 is built from 14 residues. The V and J ends lost 3 bases and 4 bases respectively, with 13 bases between them. Per the germline V gene, CDR1 is GTSNPN and CDR2 is SVGIG (reference sequence). The CDR3 DNA reads as TGTGCCTGGAGCGTCAGCGGGACAGGAAACACCATATATTTT. The encoded protein is CAWSVSGTGNTIYF.

This clone was seen many times. The chain recombines TRBV20-1 with TRBJ2-1; D might be TRBD2 (6 bases). Germline V CDR1 and CDR2: DFQATT, SNEGSKA (reference sequence). Trimming shortened V by 1 base and J by 7 bases, and 11 bases separated the two germline ends. The CDR3 loop spans 13 amino acids. The CDR3, as DNA: TGCAGTGCTAGAGGACTAGTGGGAAATGAGCAGTTCTTC. Residues: CSARGLVGNEQFF.

Worth noting for this clone: Here the CDR3 omits its conserved ending phenylalanine or tryptophan, so a read error is the likely source. The V gene is TRBV18, the J gene TRBJ2-7; D unresolved. This CDR3 has 17 amino acids. Germline V CDR1 and CDR2: KGHSH, LQKENI. The ends were cut back, 6 bases at V and 1 base at J, with 22 bases in the middle. The CDR3 sequence: CASSPHSVPLSSYEQYS. The CDR3 bases are TGTGCCAGCTCGCCCCATAGTGTGCCGTTAAGTTCCTACGAGCAGTACTCC.

This clone was seen at least ten times. CDR3 nucleotide sequence: TGCAGTGCTAGCAGCGGGAGCACGTTAACAGATACGCAGTATTTT. Amino acid sequence: CSASSGSTLTDTQYF. This chain joins TRBV20-1 and TRBJ2-3; 8 nucleotides align to TRBD2. CDR3 length equals 15 residues. Trimming removed 3 bases from V and 3 bases from J; junction bases left unmatched: 8. CDR1 is DFQATT, CDR2 SNEGSKA, per germline (reference sequence).

This clone is medium-sized (0.01 to 0.1%) within its sample. V usage is TRBV2 and J usage is TRBJ1-5; possible D gene TRBD1, 5 bases. The germline CDR1 and CDR2 sequences are SNHLY and FYNNEI. CDR3 length equals 14 residues. V was shortened by 6 bases and J by 1 base, with 10 bases between the two germline ends. CDR3 sequence (DNA): TGTGCCAGCAGCCCCAGGGAAAGCAATCAGCCCCAGCATTTT. The encoded protein is CASSPRESNQPQHF.

The V and J genes are TRBV6-2 or TRBV6-3 and TRBJ1-5; no definite D call. Deletions cut 6 bases from V and 1 base from J, with 10 bases between. From germline, CDR1 is MNHEY and CDR2 SVGEGT. The CDR3 totals 14 residues. Written as DNA, the CDR3 is TGTGCCAGCAGCCACCGGGCCAGCAATCAGCCCCAGCATTTT. It translates to CASSHRASNQPQHF.

The chain employs TRBV20-1 and TRBJ2-3; the D gene is possibly TRBD2 (6 bases). Germline values: CDR1 DFQATT, CDR2 SNEGSKA (reference sequence). The CDR3 extends over 13 amino acids. V was trimmed by 5 bases and J by 2 bases, leaving 11 bases between them. In DNA, the CDR3 is TGCAGTGCTGTAAGCGGGTTCACAGATACGCAGTATTTT. Its protein is CSAVSGFTDTQYF.

This clone was recorded many times. The V and J genes are TRBV28 and TRBJ2-2; 8 nucleotides align to TRBD2. The CDR3 is 16 amino acids. Trimming cost V 5 bases and J 3 bases; bases outside gene matches: 8. Germline V gene sequence: CDR1 MDHEN, CDR2 SYDVKM. CDR3 sequence (DNA): TGTGCCAGCAGTCCCCCGGGGGGGGAGGACACCGGGGAGCTGTTTTTT. Protein product: CASSPPGGEDTGELFF. The variable domain in full, with the rest retrieved from reference TRBV28 and TRBJ2-2, is DVKVTQSSRYLVKRTGEKVFLECVQDMDHENMFWYRQDPGLGLRLIYFSYDVKMKEKGDIPEGYSVSREKKERFSLILESASTNQTSMYLCASSPPGGEDTGELFFGEGSRLTVL.

Judged by abundance, this clone is medium-sized. This chain links TRBV5-1 with TRBJ1-5, with D possibly matching TRBD1 (5 bases). This CDR3 region has 13 residues. Trimming shortened V by 4 bases and J by 5 bases, and 10 bases separated the two germline ends. Germline V gene lookup returns CDR1 SGHRS and CDR2 YFSETQ. CDR3 DNA: TGCGCCAGCAGCCGGACACTGGATCAGCCCCAGCATTTT. Translated, it gives CASSRTLDQPQHF.

This clone was seen a few times. The chain carries TRBV27 and TRBJ2-7, with D unresolved. CDR3 length equals 15 residues. The V gene's germline CDR1 is MNHEY and CDR2 SMNVEV (reference sequence). The ends were cut back, 3 bases at V and 0 bases at J, with 12 bases in the middle. CDR3 nucleotides: TGTGCCAGCAGTTTGACCCTTACATTCTCCTACGAGCAGTACTTC. Translated: CASSLTLTFSYEQYF.

Of note for this clone: A much more abundant neighbour one base away suggests this may be a read error. The J gene is TRBJ2-5, the V gene TRBV20-1; no definite D call. Germline CDR1 is DFQATT and CDR2 is SNEGSKA (reference sequence). This CDR3 has 13 residues. CDR3 sequence (DNA): TGCAGTTCTAGGAAAACAGCTCAAGAGACCCAGTACTTC. This sequence encodes CSSRKTAQETQYF.

The chain is built from TRBV5-8 and TRBJ1-5, with TRBD1 identical over 9 bases. Per germline, CDR1 SGHTS and CDR2 YDEGEE. After removal of 0 bases from V and 7 bases from J, the junction contained 2 bases not matched to a gene. The CDR3 is made up of 14 amino acids. CDR3: CASSLDRGPQPQHF. CDR3 sequence (DNA): TGTGCCAGCAGCTTGGACAGGGGGCCCCAGCCCCAGCATTTT.

On this clone: This may stem from a read error, because a much larger clone lies one nucleotide away. This chain connects TRBV5-4 to TRBJ2-1; 9 bases fit TRBD1. V was pared by 2 bases and J by 7 bases, with 7 bases of the junction left unmatched. Germline CDR1 reads SGHNT; CDR2 reads YYREEE (reference sequence). CDR3 size: 15 residues. The CDR3 nucleotides read TGTGCCAGCAGCTTACGGACAGGGGAGGGAAATGAGCAGTTCTTC. Its translation is CASSLRTGEGNEQFF.